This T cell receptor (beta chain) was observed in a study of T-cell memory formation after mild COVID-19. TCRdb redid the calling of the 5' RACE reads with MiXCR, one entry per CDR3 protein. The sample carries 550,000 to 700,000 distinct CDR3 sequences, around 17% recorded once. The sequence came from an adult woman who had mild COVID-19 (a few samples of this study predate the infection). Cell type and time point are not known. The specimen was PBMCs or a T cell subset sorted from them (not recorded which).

The DNA for the CDR3 is TGTGCCAGCAGTCCCATAGCGGGGGGGGCGAACACCGGGGAGCTGTTTTTT. Translating gives CASSPIAGGANTGELFF. This chain uses TRBV27 with TRBJ2-2; 11 nucleotides agree with TRBD2. This CDR3 is 17 amino acids long. Germline CDR1 is MNHEY and CDR2 is SMNVEV (reference sequence). Trimming cost V 5 bases and J 0 bases; bases outside gene matches: 5.